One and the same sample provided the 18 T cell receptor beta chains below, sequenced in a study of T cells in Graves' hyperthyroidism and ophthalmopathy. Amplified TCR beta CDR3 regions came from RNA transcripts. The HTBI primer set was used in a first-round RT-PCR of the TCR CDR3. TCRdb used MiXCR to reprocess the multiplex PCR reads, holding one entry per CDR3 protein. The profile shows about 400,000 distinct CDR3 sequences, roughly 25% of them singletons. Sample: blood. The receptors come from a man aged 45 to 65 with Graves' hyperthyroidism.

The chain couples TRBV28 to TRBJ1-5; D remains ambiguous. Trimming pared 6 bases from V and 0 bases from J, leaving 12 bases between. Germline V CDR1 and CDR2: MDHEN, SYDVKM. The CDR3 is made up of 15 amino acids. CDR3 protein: CASSPGSYSNQPQHF. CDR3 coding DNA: TGTGCCAGCAGCCCCGGAAGCTATAGCAATCAGCCCCAGCATTTT.

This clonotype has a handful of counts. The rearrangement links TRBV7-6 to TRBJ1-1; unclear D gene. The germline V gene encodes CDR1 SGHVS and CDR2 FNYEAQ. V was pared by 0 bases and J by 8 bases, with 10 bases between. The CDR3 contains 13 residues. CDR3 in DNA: TGTGCCAGCAGCTTAGCTTACGAGACAGAAGCTTTCTTT. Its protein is CASSLAYETEAFF.

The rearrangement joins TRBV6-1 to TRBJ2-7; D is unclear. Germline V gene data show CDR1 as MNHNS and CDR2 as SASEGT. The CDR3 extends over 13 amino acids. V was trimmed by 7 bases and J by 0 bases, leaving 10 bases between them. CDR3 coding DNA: TGTGCCAGCACCAGGCCAGGCTCCTACGAGCAGTACTTC. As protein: CASTRPGSYEQYF.

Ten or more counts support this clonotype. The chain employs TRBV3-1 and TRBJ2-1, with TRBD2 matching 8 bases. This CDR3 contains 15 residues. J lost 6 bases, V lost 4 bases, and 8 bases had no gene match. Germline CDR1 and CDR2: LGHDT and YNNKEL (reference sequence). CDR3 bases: TGTGCCAGCAGCCCTCTCATAGCGGGACGCAATGAGCAGTTCTTC. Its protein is CASSPLIAGRNEQFF.

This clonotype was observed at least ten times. As DNA, the CDR3 is TGTGCCAGCAGCTTCCAGGGTGGAAGAGGACAGGGTAGTTACTACGAGCAGTACTTC. It specifies CASSFQGGRGQGSYYEQYF. V usage is TRBV11-2 and J usage is TRBJ2-7; 8 nucleotides agree with TRBD1. The V gene's germline CDR1 is SGHAT and CDR2 FQNNGV. This CDR3 is built from 19 residues. The V gene end was trimmed by 3 bases and the J gene end by 3 bases; junction bases not matched to a gene: 19.

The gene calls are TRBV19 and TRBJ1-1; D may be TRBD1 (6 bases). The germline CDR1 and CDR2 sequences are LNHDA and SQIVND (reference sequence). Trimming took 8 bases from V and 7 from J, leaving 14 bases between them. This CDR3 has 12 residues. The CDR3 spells CASYRVGLEAFF. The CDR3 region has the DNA TGTGCCAGTTACAGGGTGGGGCTTGAAGCTTTCTTT.

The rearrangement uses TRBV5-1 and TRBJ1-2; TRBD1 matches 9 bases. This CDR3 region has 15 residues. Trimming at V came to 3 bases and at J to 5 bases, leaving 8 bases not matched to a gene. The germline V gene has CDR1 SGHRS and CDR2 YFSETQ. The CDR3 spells CASSSNPGQGYGYTF. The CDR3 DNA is TGCGCCAGCAGCTCGAACCCGGGACAGGGATATGGCTACACCTTC.

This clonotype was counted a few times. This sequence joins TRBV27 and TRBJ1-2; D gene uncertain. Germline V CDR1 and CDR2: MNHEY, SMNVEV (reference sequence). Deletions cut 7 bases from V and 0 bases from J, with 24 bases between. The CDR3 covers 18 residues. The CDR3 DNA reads TGTGCCAGCAATCATCCCACAAGCGAGCCAACCACTAACTATGGCTACACCTTC. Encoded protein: CASNHPTSEPTTNYGYTF.

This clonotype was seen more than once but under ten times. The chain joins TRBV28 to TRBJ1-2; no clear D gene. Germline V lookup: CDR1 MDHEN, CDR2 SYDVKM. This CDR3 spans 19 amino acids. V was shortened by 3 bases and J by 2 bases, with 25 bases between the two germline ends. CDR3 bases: TGTGCCAGCAGTTTGGGTCTGGGAGGGCCCGAAATCCCCAACTATGGCTACACCTTC. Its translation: CASSLGLGGPEIPNYGYTF.

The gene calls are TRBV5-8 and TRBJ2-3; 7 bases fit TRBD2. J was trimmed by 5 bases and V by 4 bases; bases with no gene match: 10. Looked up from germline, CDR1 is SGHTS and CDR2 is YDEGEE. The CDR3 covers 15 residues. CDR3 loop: CASSRGGSEVDTQYF. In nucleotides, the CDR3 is TGTGCCAGCAGCCGGGGAGGGAGCGAAGTAGATACGCAGTATTTT.

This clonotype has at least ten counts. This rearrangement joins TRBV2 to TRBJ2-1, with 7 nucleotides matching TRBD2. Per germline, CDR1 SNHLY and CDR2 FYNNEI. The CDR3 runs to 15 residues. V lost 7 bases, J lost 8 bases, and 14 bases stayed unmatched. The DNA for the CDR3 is TGTGCCAGCATTCCGAGCGGGGTACCTTTAGATGAGCAGTTCTTC. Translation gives CASIPSGVPLDEQFF.

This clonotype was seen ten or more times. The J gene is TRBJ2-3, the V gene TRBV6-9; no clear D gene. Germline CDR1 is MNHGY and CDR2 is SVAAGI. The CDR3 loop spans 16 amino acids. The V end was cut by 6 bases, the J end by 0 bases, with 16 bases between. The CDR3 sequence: CASSSLGGVSTDTQYF. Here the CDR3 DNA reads TGTGCCAGCAGCTCCCTGGGTGGGGTGAGCACAGATACGCAGTATTTT.

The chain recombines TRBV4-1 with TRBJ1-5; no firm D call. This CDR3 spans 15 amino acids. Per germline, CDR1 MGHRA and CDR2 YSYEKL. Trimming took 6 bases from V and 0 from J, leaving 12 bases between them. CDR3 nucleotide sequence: TGCGCCAGCAGGCCCACCCTCAATAGCAATCAGCCCCAGCATTTT. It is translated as CASRPTLNSNQPQHF.

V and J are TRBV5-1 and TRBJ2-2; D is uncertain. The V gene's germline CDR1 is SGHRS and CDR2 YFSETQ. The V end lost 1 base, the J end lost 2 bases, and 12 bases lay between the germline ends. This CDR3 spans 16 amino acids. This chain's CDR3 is CASSLRASANTGELFF. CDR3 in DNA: TGCGCCAGCAGCTTGAGAGCGTCGGCTAACACCGGGGAGCTGTTTTTT.

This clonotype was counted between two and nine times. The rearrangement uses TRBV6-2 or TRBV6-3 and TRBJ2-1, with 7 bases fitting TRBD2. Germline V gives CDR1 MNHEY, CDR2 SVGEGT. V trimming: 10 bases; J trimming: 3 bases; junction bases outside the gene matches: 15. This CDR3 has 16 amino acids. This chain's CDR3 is CATSPVGLADYNEQFF. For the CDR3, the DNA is TGTGCCACCTCCCCCGTAGGGCTAGCGGACTACAATGAGCAGTTCTTC.

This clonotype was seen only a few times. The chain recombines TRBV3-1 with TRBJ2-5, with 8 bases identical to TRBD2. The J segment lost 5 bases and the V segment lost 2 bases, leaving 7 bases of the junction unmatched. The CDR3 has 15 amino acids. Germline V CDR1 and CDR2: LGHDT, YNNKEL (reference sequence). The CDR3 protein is CASSQRPSGGETQYF. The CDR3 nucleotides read TGTGCCAGCAGCCAACGACCATCGGGGGGGGAGACCCAGTACTTC.

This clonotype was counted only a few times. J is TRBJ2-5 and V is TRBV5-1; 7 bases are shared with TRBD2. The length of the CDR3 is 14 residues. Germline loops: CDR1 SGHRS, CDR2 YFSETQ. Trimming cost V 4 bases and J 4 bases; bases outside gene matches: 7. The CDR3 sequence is CASSLAVGGETQYF. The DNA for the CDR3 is TGCGCCAGCAGCCTAGCGGTTGGGGGAGAGACCCAGTACTTC.

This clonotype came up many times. CDR3 loop: CSAHWDSPSRNEQFF. The CDR3 bases are TGCAGTGCGCATTGGGACTCACCTTCTCGCAATGAGCAGTTCTTC. The gene calls are TRBV20-1 and TRBJ2-1; D is perhaps TRBD2 (6 bases). The ends were cut back, 6 bases at V and 6 bases at J, with 21 bases in the middle. Germline-derived CDR1 and CDR2 are DFQATT and SNEGSKA (reference sequence). This CDR3 contains 15 residues.